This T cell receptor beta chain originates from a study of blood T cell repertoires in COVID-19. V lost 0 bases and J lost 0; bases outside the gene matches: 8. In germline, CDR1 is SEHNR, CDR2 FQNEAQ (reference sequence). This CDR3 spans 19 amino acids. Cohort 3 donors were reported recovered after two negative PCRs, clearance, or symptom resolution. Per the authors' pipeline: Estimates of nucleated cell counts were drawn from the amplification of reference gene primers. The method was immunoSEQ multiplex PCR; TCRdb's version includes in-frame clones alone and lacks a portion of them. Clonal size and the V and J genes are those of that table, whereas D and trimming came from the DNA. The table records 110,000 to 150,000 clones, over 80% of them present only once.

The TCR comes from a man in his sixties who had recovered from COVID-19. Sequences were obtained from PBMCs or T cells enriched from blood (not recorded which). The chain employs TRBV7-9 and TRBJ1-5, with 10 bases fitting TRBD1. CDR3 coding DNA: TGTGCCAGCAGCTTAGCCGGGACAGGGGATAAGTATAGCAATCAGCCCCAGCATTTT. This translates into CASSLAGTGDKYSNQPQHF.